This is a list of T cell receptor beta chains from one sample in a study of blood T cell repertoires in COVID-19. Libraries were prepared by immunoSEQ multiplex PCR; TCRdb keeps only in-frame clonotypes and omits some of them. Among under 350,000 clones, 86% were seen once, and the ten largest hold approximately 4.4%. The sample was PBMCs or T cells enriched from blood (not recorded which). These receptors came from a woman aged 40 to 55 with acute COVID-19. The CDR3 runs from the conserved cysteine through the conserved F or W.

CDR3 protein	CDR3 length	V gene	J gene
CASSGSGGRSSPLHF	15	TRBV2	TRBJ1-6
CASSHERLGGGPLF	14	TRBV3-1/TRBV3-2	TRBJ2-7
CASSLPVNTEAFF	13	TRBV28	TRBJ1-1
CASSQSAGAKGGELFF	16	TRBV4-3	TRBJ2-2
CASSLVAGTGSAQPQHF	17	TRBV7-9	TRBJ1-5
CASSQDFRTPLGYGYTF	17	TRBV3-1/TRBV3-2	TRBJ1-2
CASSGRTGSIISTDTQYF	18	TRBV5-1	TRBJ2-3
CAISPGGLAGHQETQYF	17	TRBV10-3	TRBJ2-5
CASSFERETQYF	12	TRBV5-1	TRBJ2-5
CASSIEASGSLGGELFF	17	TRBV9	TRBJ2-2
CSASGLADWGETQYF	15	TRBV20-1	TRBJ2-5
CASSNKRTVQPQHF	14	TRBV6-2/TRBV6-3	TRBJ1-5
CASSPTPGLAGEGPDTQYF	19	TRBV18	TRBJ2-3
CASSPNPFLQGQVNTEAFF	19	TRBV18	TRBJ1-1
CASSLGLAGAWDEQFF	16	TRBV7-8	TRBJ2-1
CASSWTSGGVGETQYF	16	TRBV7-2	TRBJ2-5
CASSETALSLFF	12	TRBV2	TRBJ1-4
CASSRTTTMNTEAFF	15	TRBV11-1	TRBJ1-1
CASSLEGTDTQYF	13	TRBV5-5	TRBJ2-3
CASSSGLAGVVEQFF	15	TRBV18	TRBJ2-1
CASSTSGSYEQYF	13	TRBV19	TRBJ2-7
CASSLFVTDTQYF	13	TRBV11-2	TRBJ2-3
CASSSGKGLAGSLEQYF	17	TRBV27	TRBJ2-7
CASSPSPGTDATNEKLFF	18	TRBV7-9	TRBJ1-4
CASSTRGLVPEAFF	14	TRBV5-6	TRBJ1-1
CASSLDRVLAGKDTQYF	17	TRBV5-5	TRBJ2-3
CASSESIAGGPSCF	14	TRBV2	TRBJ2-4
CASVGKGVLPLHF	13	TRBV28	TRBJ1-6
CASSPQVYSNQPQHF	15	TRBV27	TRBJ1-5
CASSLGGRYGYTF	13	TRBV12-3/TRBV12-4	TRBJ1-2
CASSQDGQGITYNSPLHF	18	TRBV3-1/TRBV3-2	TRBJ1-6
CASSLRGSYEQYF	13	TRBV19	TRBJ2-7
CASSLAQVRVIGELFF	16	TRBV7-7	TRBJ2-2
CASSLGGDYGYTF	13	TRBV7-9	TRBJ1-2
CASSEEDGPFSGNYGYTF	18	TRBV2	TRBJ1-2
CASSRWGAVTGELFF	15	TRBV18	TRBJ2-2
CASSQGPLNTGELFF	15	TRBV3-1/TRBV3-2	TRBJ2-2
CASSQELSFSGNTIYF	16	TRBV4-1	TRBJ1-3
CASSPTGRDGYTF	13	TRBV7-3	TRBJ1-2
CASKRDTDTQYF	12	TRBV5-1	TRBJ2-3
CASSGGQGDTEAFF	14	TRBV9	TRBJ1-1
CASSPNYGHGGGASTDTQYF	20	TRBV4-3	TRBJ2-3
CASSQPRQGLDTQYF	15	TRBV4-3	TRBJ2-3
CASSIGLTSAEGKETQYF	18	TRBV19	TRBJ2-5
CASSLEGSTGYTEAFF	16	TRBV5-5	TRBJ1-1